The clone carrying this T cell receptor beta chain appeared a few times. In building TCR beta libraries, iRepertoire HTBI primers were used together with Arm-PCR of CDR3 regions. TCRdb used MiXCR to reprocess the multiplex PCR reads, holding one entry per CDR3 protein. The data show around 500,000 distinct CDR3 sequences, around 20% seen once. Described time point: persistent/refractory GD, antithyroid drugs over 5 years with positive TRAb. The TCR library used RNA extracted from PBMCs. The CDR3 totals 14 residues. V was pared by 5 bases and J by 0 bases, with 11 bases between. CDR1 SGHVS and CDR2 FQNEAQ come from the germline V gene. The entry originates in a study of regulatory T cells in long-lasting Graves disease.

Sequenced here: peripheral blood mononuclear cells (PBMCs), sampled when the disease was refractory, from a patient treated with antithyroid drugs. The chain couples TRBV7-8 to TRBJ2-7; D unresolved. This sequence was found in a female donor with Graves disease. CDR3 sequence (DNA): TGTGCCAGCAGCCTGCTCGGCTTCTCCTACGAGCAGTACTTC. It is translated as CASSLLGFSYEQYF.